This T cell receptor (beta chain) was found in a study of T cells after yellow fever vaccination. Whole-study context: Fractions containing few cells were prepared with SMART-Seq v4 Ultra Low Input.

The study's findings and limits: The study noted that FACS-sorted repertoires could contain abundant clonotypes contaminating from the bulk population.

Germline V gene data show CDR1 as MNHEY and CDR2 as SVGAGI. V was cut by 6 bases and J by 9 bases, with 12 bases left in between. This CDR3 has 13 amino acids. Generation of TCR cDNA used 5'RACE template switching (which added a universal primer site and UMIs). Using its own MiXCR run on the 5' RACE reads, TCRdb lists one record per CDR3 protein. The sample consists of some 300,000 distinct CDR3 sequences, about 10% of them appearing once. With respect to this clonotype: No antigen is known for it.

The source of this sequence is a man aged 18 to 29 who received the YFV17D yellow fever vaccine. The rearrangement links TRBV6-5 to TRBJ1-6; D is uncertain. The input for sequencing was CD4+ T cells sorted from PBMCs, taken 45 days after the yellow fever booster vaccination. In DNA, the CDR3 is TGTGCCAGCAGGACGGGGATCTTTTCACCCCTCCACTTT. Protein: CASRTGIFSPLHF.